This entry lists 21 T cell receptor beta chains sequenced from one sample in a study of cytomegalovirus exposure and HLA in healthy donors. The PCR employed 60 Vbeta primers together with 13 Jbeta primers. Profiled with immunoSEQ multiplex PCR; TCRdb holds only in-frame clones, not every one. The table includes more than 150,000 clones, roughly 82% detected once. Specimen: PBMCs. Receptors originate from a woman between 45 and 60 years old in good health and CMV-seropositive.

J is TRBJ2-7 and V is TRBV10-3, with D uncertain. CDR3 length equals 13 residues. CDR1 is ENHRY and CDR2 is SYGVKD in the germline V gene. V gave up 0 bases and J gave up 4 bases, with 7 bases separating them. In DNA, the CDR3 is TGTGCCATCAGTGAGTCTGCGCAATACGAGCAGTACTTC. Amino acid sequence: CAISESAQYEQYF.

The table lists this clone with a count of one. V and J are TRBV30 and TRBJ1-6, with 7 bases lining up with TRBD1. The CDR3 has 13 amino acids. CDR1 GTSNPN and CDR2 SVGIG come from the germline V gene (reference sequence). The V and J ends lost 3 bases and 7 bases, in that order; junction bases with no gene match: 3. The CDR3 reads CAWRVQGNSPLHF. Here the CDR3 DNA reads TGTGCCTGGAGAGTACAGGGGAATTCACCCCTCCACTTT.

The rearrangement joins TRBV6-5 to TRBJ2-2; 7 bases are shared with TRBD2. J was trimmed by 1 base and V by 0 bases; bases with no gene match: 2. This CDR3 is 16 amino acids long. CDR1 is MNHEY, CDR2 SVGAGI, per germline. The CDR3 is CASSYSPSGNTGELFF. In DNA, the CDR3 is TGTGCCAGCAGTTACTCGCCTAGCGGGAACACCGGGGAGCTGTTTTTT.

In this sample, this clone turned up once. The CDR3 nucleotides read TGCGCCAGCAGCCCGGGACTAAACCAAGAGACCCAGTACTTC. Residues: CASSPGLNQETQYF. V gene TRBV5-1 combines with J gene TRBJ2-5; 7 bases agree with TRBD2. CDR1 and CDR2 (germline): SGHRS, YFSETQ. This CDR3 region has 14 residues. After removal of 4 bases from V and 0 bases from J, the junction contained 3 bases not matched to a gene.

This sequence joins TRBV29-1 and TRBJ2-7, with TRBD2 identical over 9 bases. V dropped 4 bases and J dropped 1; count of bases not matched to a gene: 5. The germline V gene has CDR1 SQVTM and CDR2 ANQGSEA. This CDR3 is built from 14 residues. The CDR3 loop reads CSVVGLARSYEQYF. For the CDR3, the DNA is TGCAGCGTTGTGGGACTAGCCAGGTCCTACGAGCAGTACTTC.

The V and J genes are TRBV28 and TRBJ2-7, with 10 positions matching TRBD1. The ends lost 4 bases at V and 4 bases at J; junction bases unmatched: 13. CDR1 and CDR2 from the germline V gene are MDHEN and SYDVKM. This CDR3 contains 17 residues. As DNA, the CDR3 is TGTGCCAGCAGTTCAGGGGGACAGGGGCCCCATGGGTACGAGCAGTACTTC. Residues: CASSSGGQGPHGYEQYF. The variable domain in full, with the rest retrieved from reference TRBV28 and TRBJ2-7, is DVKVTQSSRYLVKRTGEKVFLECVQDMDHENMFWYRQDPGLGLRLIYFSYDVKMKEKGDIPEGYSVSREKKERFSLILESASTNQTSMYLCASSSGGQGPHGYEQYFGPGTRLTVT.

This sequence joins TRBV30 and TRBJ2-2; possibly TRBD1 for D (6 bases). Deletions cut 1 base from V and 4 bases from J, with 13 bases between. Germline CDR1 is GTSNPN and CDR2 is SVGIG (reference sequence). The CDR3 spans 15 residues. DNA of the CDR3: TGTGCCTGGAGTGCCCCGGGACACGGCACCGGGGAGCTGTTTTTT. Encoded protein: CAWSAPGHGTGELFF. The complete variable domain, with remaining parts taken from reference TRBV30 and TRBJ2-2, reads SQTIHQWPATLVQPVGSPLSLECTVEGTSNPNLYWYRQAAGRGLQLLFYSVGIGQISSEVPQNLSASRPQDRQFILSSKKLLLSDSGFYLCAWSAPGHGTGELFFGEGSRLTVL.

V is TRBV7-2 and J is TRBJ2-2, with 11 bases lining up with TRBD2. V lost 1 base to trimming and J lost 5 bases; unmatched junction nucleotides: 6. Germline V gene lookup returns CDR1 SGHTA and CDR2 FQGNSA. The CDR3 extends over 17 amino acids. The CDR3 DNA reads as TGTGCCAGCAGCTTAGTAGCGGGGGGGCAGAAGACCGGGGAGCTGTTTTTT. This sequence encodes CASSLVAGGQKTGELFF. Using reference TRBV7-2 and TRBJ2-2 for the parts outside the CDR3, the full variable domain is GAGVSQSPSNKVTEKGKDVELRCDPISGHTALYWYRQSLGQGLEFLIYFQGNSAPDKSGLPSDRFSAERTGGSVSTLTIQRTQQEDSAVYLCASSLVAGGQKTGELFFGEGSRLTVL.

V gene TRBV5-5 combines with J gene TRBJ2-7; possible D gene TRBD1, 6 bases. Germline V CDR1 and CDR2: SGHKS, YYEKEE (reference sequence). This CDR3 has 14 amino acids. Trimming cost V 2 bases and J 2 bases, with 11 bases left between them. The CDR3 protein is CASSLGTLAYEQYF. CDR3 DNA sequence: TGTGCCAGCAGCTTAGGGACACTAGCCTACGAGCAGTACTTC.

The chain joins TRBV7-9 to TRBJ1-2; a possible D gene is TRBD1 (6 bases). Germline V gives CDR1 SEHNR, CDR2 FQNEAQ (reference sequence). The CDR3 consists of 12 residues. Trimming left V 3 bases short and J 5 bases short, with 7 bases between. CDR3: CASSLDSYGYTF. Written as DNA, the CDR3 is TGTGCCAGCAGCTTGGACAGTTATGGCTACACCTTC.

This chain links TRBV1 with TRBJ2-2; TRBD2 is the table's D call and was not checked against the DNA. TRBV1 is a recognized pseudogene. CDR3 length: 16 residues. The CDR3 nucleotides are TGCACCAGCAGCCGACTAGCGGGGGGGGGTCACCGGGGAGCTGTTTTT. As protein: CTSSRLAGGGHRGAVF.

The chain has TRBV5-4 and TRBJ1-2, with D unclear. V was clipped by 0 bases and J by 6 bases, with 9 bases between them. The CDR3 has 13 residues. Germline V lookup: CDR1 SGHNT, CDR2 YYREEE (reference sequence). The CDR3 here is CASSLEWADGYTF. The CDR3 DNA reads TGTGCCAGCAGCTTGGAATGGGCAGATGGCTACACCTTC.

This clone was detected a few times. The chain is built from TRBV6-5 and TRBJ1-1; no definite D call. V lost 6 bases, J lost 4 bases, and 3 bases lay in between. CDR1 MNHEY and CDR2 SVGAGI come from the germline V gene. This CDR3 is 10 amino acids long. In DNA, the CDR3 is TGTGCCAGCAGCCGCACTGAAGCTTTCTTT. Residues: CASSRTEAFF.

This clone occurred a few times. The chain combines TRBV15 with TRBJ2-7; D not resolved. CDR3 length equals 13 residues. Germline V lookup: CDR1 LNHNV, CDR2 YYDKDF (reference sequence). Trimming took 3 bases from V and 5 from J, leaving 11 bases between them. The CDR3: CATSSGFGDEQYF. The CDR3 region has the DNA TGTGCCACCAGCAGCGGGTTCGGCGACGAGCAGTACTTC.

CDR3 protein: CASSQFSWQGMNNYGYTF. The CDR3 DNA is TGTGCCAGCAGCCAATTCTCATGGCAGGGGATGAATAACTATGGCTACACCTTC. The genes are TRBV7-2 and TRBJ1-2, with D perhaps TRBD1 (6 bases). The ends were cut back, 5 bases at V and 1 base at J, with 23 bases in the middle. Germline V gene sequence: CDR1 SGHTA, CDR2 FQGNSA. The length of the CDR3 is 18 residues.

Concerning this clone itself: This specimen includes other DNA sequences encoding the same CDR3. The V call is TRBV6-1, the J call TRBJ2-7; 7 bases agree with TRBD1. This CDR3 is built from 14 residues. CDR1 is MNHNS, CDR2 SASEGT, per germline. J gave up 2 bases and V 7 bases, and 8 bases lay outside the gene matches. The CDR3 region has the DNA TGTGCCAGCATGCCGGGACAGCTAACCTACGAGCAGTACTTC. This codes for CASMPGQLTYEQYF.

This chain links TRBV10-3 with TRBJ2-3; 12 positions agree with TRBD1. This CDR3 has 15 residues. The germline V gene encodes CDR1 ENHRY and CDR2 SYGVKD. With V trimmed by 5 bases and J by 6 bases, 6 bases remained unmatched. The CDR3 region has the DNA TGTGCCATCAGTAGGGGACAGGGGGCAGTTGATACGCAGTATTTT. As protein: CAISRGQGAVDTQYF.

The rearrangement links TRBV11-2 to TRBJ2-1; a weak D match, TRBD2 (6 bases). The germline gives CDR1 SGHAT, CDR2 FQNNGV. This CDR3 region has 15 residues. Trimming stripped 3 bases from V and 6 bases from J, with 15 bases between. CDR3 loop: CASSLGTGTLNEQFF. The CDR3 bases are TGTGCCAGCAGCTTGGGGACCGGGACTCTCAATGAGCAGTTCTTC.

The chain uses TRBV7-8 and TRBJ1-3; D remains ambiguous. V was cut by 1 base and J by 1 base, with 11 bases left in between. This CDR3 region has 16 residues. Germline CDR1 SGHVS, CDR2 FQNEAQ. This CDR3 is CASSLESGYSGNTIYF. DNA of the CDR3: TGTGCCAGCAGCTTAGAATCAGGTTATTCTGGAAACACCATATATTTT.

J is TRBJ1-4 and V is TRBV7-2, with 9 positions matching TRBD1. Germline-derived CDR1 and CDR2 are SGHTA and FQGNSA. The V gene end was trimmed by 5 bases and the J gene end by 1 base; junction bases not matched to a gene: 5. The CDR3 sequence is 16 residues long. CDR3 bases: TGTGCCAGCAGCCCGAGGACAGGGGTAACTAATGAAAAACTGTTTTTT. Its translation is CASSPRTGVTNEKLFF.

This clone has a handful of counts. The V gene is TRBV21-1, the J gene TRBJ1-6; no check of the table's D call, TRBD1, against the DNA was made. TRBV21-1 is noted as a pseudogene. This CDR3 contains 15 residues. This CDR3 reads CASSKVLDRGTPLHF. Written as DNA, the CDR3 is TGTGCCAGCAGCAAAGTTCTGGACAGGGGGACTCCCCTCCACTTT.